These 27 T cell receptor beta chains share one sample of origin, sequenced in a study of T cells in Graves' hyperthyroidism and ophthalmopathy. The CDR3 regions of TCR beta were amplified from RNA transcripts. HTBI primers were used for first-round RT-PCR of the TCR CDR3. TCRdb redid the calling of the multiplex PCR reads with MiXCR, one entry per CDR3 protein. The table has around 660,000 distinct CDR3 sequences, just under 45% seen once; the top ten hold approximately 7.2%. The specimen was peripheral blood or thyroid tissue (not recorded which). These TCRs come from an adult man with Graves' disease, either hyperthyroidism or ophthalmopathy (not recorded which).

This clonotype came up once. J is TRBJ2-7 and V is TRBV6-1; no clear D gene. The CDR3 is made up of 12 amino acids. Germline V lookup: CDR1 MNHNS, CDR2 SASEGT. Trimming stripped 8 bases from V and 0 bases from J, with 8 bases between. In DNA form, the CDR3 reads TGTGCCAGCCGGCATGACTCCTACGAGCAGTACTTC. This gives the protein CASRHDSYEQYF.

This sequence joins TRBV12-3 or TRBV12-4 and TRBJ2-2; 9 nucleotides match TRBD1. With 3 bases clipped from V and 6 bases from J, the junction kept 5 bases outside the gene matches. CDR3 length equals 15 residues. The CDR3 sequence: CASSFGTGRAGELFF. The CDR3 DNA follows: TGTGCCAGCAGTTTTGGGACAGGGAGGGCCGGGGAGCTGTTTTTT.

On this clonotype: One end of the junction varies from germline; a read error may be responsible. The chain combines TRBV29-1 with TRBJ1-1; D may be TRBD1 (6 bases). Germline values: CDR1 SQVTM, CDR2 ANQGSEA. There are 14 residues in the CDR3. The chain's CDR3 is CSVRDETGYTEAFF. The DNA for the CDR3 is TGCAGCGTACGGGACGAAACAGGGTACACTGAAGCCTTCTTT.

This clonotype occurred many times. This chain connects TRBV12-3 or TRBV12-4 to TRBJ2-5; maybe TRBD1 (5 bases). V lost 5 bases to trimming and J lost 2 bases, with 6 bases between them. The CDR3 sequence is 12 residues long. This CDR3 reads CASSHRQETQYF. CDR3 nucleotide sequence: TGTGCCAGCAGTCACAGGCAAGAGACCCAGTACTTC.

This clonotype appeared a few times. CDR3 loop: CASSLQTGSETQYF. The DNA of the CDR3 is TGCGCCAGCAGCTTGCAAACAGGGTCAGAGACCCAGTACTTC. The chain employs TRBV5-1 and TRBJ2-5, with TRBD1 as a possible D gene (6 bases). Germline assignment: CDR1 SGHRS and CDR2 YFSETQ. The CDR3 is 14 residues long. The V end lost 1 base, the J end lost 4 bases, and 11 bases lay between the germline ends.

Points on this clonotype: One junction end does not reproduce the germline sequence, and a read error may be involved. The V and J genes are TRBV5-5 and TRBJ1-5, with 7 bases that match TRBD1. The germline V gene has CDR1 SGHKS and CDR2 YYEKEE (reference sequence). This CDR3 has 13 amino acids. Here the CDR3 DNA reads TGCGCCAGCAACCAGGGGGACAATCAGCCCCAGCATTTT. Translation gives CASNQGDNQPQHF. The variable domain in full, with the rest retrieved from reference TRBV5-5 and TRBJ1-5, is DAGVTQSPTHLIKTRGQQVTLRCSPISGHKSVSWYQQVLGQGPQFIFQYYEKEERGRGNFPDRFSARQFPNYSSELNVNALLLGDSALYLCASNQGDNQPQHFGDGTRLSIL.

In this sample, this clonotype turned up many times. The chain couples TRBV12-3 or TRBV12-4 to TRBJ1-5, with 7 bases lining up with TRBD1. This CDR3 has 13 residues. J lost 7 bases, V lost 6 bases, and 6 bases had no gene match. DNA for the CDR3: TGTGCCAGCAGGCAGGGGGATGGACAGCCCCAGCATTTT. Amino acids: CASRQGDGQPQHF.

This clonotype has a handful of counts. The V call is TRBV6-5, the J call TRBJ2-2; D gene ambiguous. CDR3 length: 13 residues. The germline V and J ends were trimmed by 4 bases and 4 bases, with 7 bases remaining between them. Germline CDR1 is MNHEY and CDR2 is SVGAGI. The CDR3: CASSSERTGELFF. In DNA, the CDR3 is TGTGCCAGCAGTTCGGAACGCACCGGGGAGCTGTTTTTT.

This sequence joins TRBV29-1 and TRBJ1-1, with TRBD1 matching 7 bases. The J segment lost 3 bases and the V segment lost 1 base, leaving 8 bases of the junction unmatched. This CDR3 is 15 amino acids long. The germline gives CDR1 SQVTM, CDR2 ANQGSEA. In DNA form, the CDR3 reads TGCAGCGTTGAAGGAGAAGACAGGGCGGACACTGAAGCTTTCTTT. This gives the protein CSVEGEDRADTEAFF.

The table lists this clonotype with a count of one. The rearrangement joins TRBV29-1 to TRBJ1-2, with D tentatively TRBD1 (6 bases). Germline CDR1 SQVTM, CDR2 ANQGSEA. Trimming left V 8 bases short and J 8 bases short, with 18 bases between. The CDR3 extends over 12 amino acids. The CDR3 DNA sequence: TGCAGCACGGCTAGCGGGGGGGGCGGCTACACCTTC. This encodes CSTASGGGGYTF. The entire variable domain, with the rest obtained from reference TRBV29-1 and TRBJ1-2, is as follows: SAVISQKPSRDICQRGTSLTIQCQVDSQVTMMFWYRQQPGQSLTLIATANQGSEATYESGFVIDKFPISRPNLTFSTLTVSNMSPEDSSIYLCSTASGGGGYTFGSGTRLTVV.

V usage is TRBV20-1 and J usage is TRBJ1-3; D call uncertain. Germline lookup yields CDR1 DFQATT and CDR2 SNEGSKA (reference sequence). V was pared by 7 bases and J by 0 bases, with 4 bases between. This CDR3 region has 11 residues. The CDR3 region has the DNA TGCAGTGGCGTCTCTGGAAACACCATATATTTT. Its translation: CSGVSGNTIYF.

Note on this clonotype: This may be a read error: a much more frequent sequence differs by one nucleotide. The chain uses TRBV10-1 and TRBJ1-1; perhaps TRBD1 as D (6 bases). Germline CDR1 reads WNHNN; CDR2 reads SYGVQD (reference sequence). CDR3 length: 13 amino acids. The CDR3 bases are TGCGCCAGCAGTGAAACAGGGATGACTGAAGCTCTCTTT. Amino acids: CASSETGMTEALF.

The DNA for the CDR3 is TGTGCCATCAGTGAGGGGACTAGCGGGGGGACAGGGGCCACCGGGGAGCTGTTTTTT. Translating it yields CAISEGTSGGTGATGELFF. The rearrangement links TRBV10-3 to TRBJ2-2; TRBD2 matches 15 bases. CDR3 size: 19 residues. In germline, CDR1 is ENHRY, CDR2 SYGVKD. V was clipped by 2 bases and J by 4 bases; unmatched bases: 8.

This sequence joins TRBV25-1 and TRBJ1-6; D ambiguous. Trimming took off 1 base at V and 9 bases at J, with 7 bases between the two ends. Germline V gene sequence: CDR1 MGHDK, CDR2 SYGVNS. This CDR3 region has 13 residues. In DNA form, the CDR3 reads TGTGCCAGCAGTGAATGGAGCCGTTCACCCCTCCACTTT. Translation gives CASSEWSRSPLHF.

The rearrangement joins TRBV29-1 to TRBJ2-7; possibly TRBD1 or TRBD2 for D (6 bases each). The DNA end favors TRBJ2-4, so the J call may be wrong. Looked up from germline, CDR1 is SQVTM and CDR2 is ANQGSEA. This CDR3 comprises 15 residues. CDR3 coding DNA: TGCAGCGTTGAATGGGGGGCCAGGGCCAAAAACATTCAGTACTTC. Its translation: CSVEWGARAKNIQYF.

The chain couples TRBV20-1 to TRBJ2-7; the D call may be TRBD1 or TRBD2 (5 bases each). In germline, CDR1 is DFQATT, CDR2 SNEGSKA (reference sequence). Trimming stripped 0 bases from V and 7 bases from J, with 19 bases between. The CDR3 runs to 15 residues. CDR3 in DNA: TGCAGTGCTAGAGAGGCAGGGTTGGGGGTGGGGGAGCAGTACTTC. Its translation: CSAREAGLGVGEQYF.

This clonotype was observed a few times. V is TRBV29-1 and J is TRBJ2-7; D is perhaps TRBD2 (5 bases). The V gene's germline CDR1 is SQVTM and CDR2 ANQGSEA. V was trimmed by 4 bases and J by 2 bases, leaving 6 bases between them. The CDR3 is made up of 11 amino acids. The CDR3 sequence: CSVGGAYEQYF. The CDR3 nucleotides are TGCAGCGTTGGGGGAGCCTACGAGCAGTACTTC.

The chain joins TRBV28 to TRBJ1-1; D is unresolved. The CDR3 extends over 14 amino acids. Germline V gene lookup returns CDR1 MDHEN and CDR2 SYDVKM. V lost 1 base, J lost 9 bases, and 15 bases lay in between. The CDR3 loop reads CASSLLGLGFQAFF. CDR3 nucleotides: TGTGCCAGCAGTTTATTGGGCCTGGGGTTCCAAGCTTTCTTT.

The V gene is TRBV7-8, the J gene TRBJ2-2, with 8 bases identical to TRBD2. Germline-derived CDR1 and CDR2 are SGHVS and FQNEAQ. The CDR3 is made up of 15 amino acids. With 1 base clipped from V and 6 bases from J, the junction kept 4 bases outside the gene matches. CDR3 region: CASSLGSSGPGELFF. The CDR3 bases are TGTGCCAGCAGCTTAGGTTCTAGCGGGCCCGGGGAGCTGTTTTTT.

This clonotype was seen ten or more times. The V call is TRBV7-2, the J call TRBJ1-6; D gene ambiguous. The CDR3 sequence is 14 residues long. Per germline, CDR1 SGHTA and CDR2 FQGNSA. Between the trimmed V and J ends, which lost 1 base and 7 bases, there was a span of 8 bases. The DNA of the CDR3 is TGTGCCAGCAGCTTAGTGCCAGTAAATTCACCCCTCCACTTT. This sequence encodes CASSLVPVNSPLHF. Together with reference TRBV7-2 and TRBJ1-6, the CDR3 gives the full variable domain: GAGVSQSPSNKVTEKGKDVELRCDPISGHTALYWYRQSLGQGLEFLIYFQGNSAPDKSGLPSDRFSAERTGGSVSTLTIQRTQQEDSAVYLCASSLVPVNSPLHFGNGTRLTVT.

This clonotype was picked up many times. The chain couples TRBV7-9 to TRBJ1-4; 9 bases match TRBD1. J lost 7 bases, V lost 5 bases, and 5 bases had no gene match. The length of the CDR3 is 14 residues. Germline values: CDR1 SEHNR, CDR2 FQNEAQ (reference sequence). The CDR3 nucleotides are TGTGCCAGCAGCCTACAGGGGGCGGTTGAAAAACTGTTTTTT. Translating gives CASSLQGAVEKLFF.

As to this clonotype: The DNA is left out, because the CDR3 cannot be placed on it with certainty; the CDR3 is given as TCRdb lists it. The CDR3 loop reads CACSARKGVNTEAFF. V and J are TRBV2 and TRBJ1-1; the table names TRBD1, a call not compared with the DNA. The length of the CDR3 is 15 amino acids, counting both ends. Per the germline V gene, CDR1 is SNHLY and CDR2 is FYNNEI.

V gene TRBV5-1 combines with J gene TRBJ1-1; the D gene is possibly TRBD1 (6 bases). Looked up from germline, CDR1 is SGHRS and CDR2 is YFSETQ. The CDR3 is 18 residues long. V gave up 0 bases and J gave up 0 bases, with 18 bases separating them. The CDR3 sequence: CASSLGGGLGTLNTEAFF. As DNA, the CDR3 is TGCGCCAGCAGCTTGGGGGGGGGGCTGGGGACCCTGAACACTGAAGCTTTCTTT.

This CDR3 reads CARVTGGEQFF. In nucleotides, the CDR3 is TGTGCCAGAGTGACAGGGGGTGAGCAGTTCTTC. The chain joins TRBV2 to TRBJ2-1; 9 bases are a match to TRBD1. Unmatched junction bases numbered 3, after V lost 9 bases and J lost 9 bases. Germline CDR1 SNHLY, CDR2 FYNNEI. This CDR3 is 11 amino acids long.

This clonotype was picked up one time. V is TRBV24-1 and J is TRBJ1-1; D gene ambiguous. The V gene's germline CDR1 is KGHDR and CDR2 SFDVKD. The CDR3 spans 13 residues. The germline V and J ends were trimmed by 5 bases and 4 bases, with 10 bases remaining between them. The CDR3 loop is CATSARGGTEAFF. The CDR3 region has the DNA TGTGCCACCAGTGCTCGGGGAGGCACTGAAGCTTTCTTT.

In regard to this clonotype: This could be a read error, since a much larger clone is one nucleotide away. This sequence joins TRBV20-1 and TRBJ1-3; D is ambiguous. The CDR3 loop spans 14 amino acids. Germline CDR1 reads DFQATT; CDR2 reads SNEGSKA (reference sequence). CDR3 sequence: CSARDRSSGNTMYF. The CDR3 DNA reads TGCAGTGCTAGAGATCGGAGCTCTGGAAACACCATGTATTTT.

As for this clonotype: At one end, the junction sequence differs from germline, possibly due to a read error. V is TRBV5-1 and J is TRBJ1-1; D might be TRBD1 (6 bases). The CDR3 length is 11 residues. Germline V gene data show CDR1 as SGHRS and CDR2 as YFSETQ. CDR3 in DNA: TGCGCCAGCAGCCGGGACACTGGAGCTTTCTTT. It encodes CASSRDTGAFF.